This TCR beta chain derives from a study of response to subunit inactivated influenza vaccine. Findings and limits, study-wide: Each seasonal flu vaccination may recruit only limited new T cells, authors suggested.

Via MiXCR, TCRdb re-called the RT-PCR reads, giving one row per CDR3 protein. This sample has roughly 570,000 distinct CDR3 sequences, with around 15% found just once. In regard to this clonotype: The antigen remains unidentified.

This CDR3 contains 13 residues. Germline CDR1 and CDR2: MDHEN and SYDVKM. J was trimmed by 9 bases and V by 4 bases; bases with no gene match: 6. Sequences were derived from PBMCs from blood, sampled 11 to 12 days after vaccination. This chain uses TRBV28 with TRBJ2-1, with 7 bases aligning to TRBD1. This TCR was sampled from a man between 50 and 59 years old who received an inactivated influenza vaccine. The CDR3 reads CASSSPNRGEQFF. The DNA of the CDR3 is TGTGCCAGCAGTTCCCCAAACAGGGGTGAGCAGTTCTTC.